The 21 T cell receptor beta chains below come from one sample, sequenced in a study of OX40 agonist ivuxolimab in advanced cancers. Library preparation was by the immunoSEQ multiplex PCR assay. TCRdb took this table from immuneACCESS and kept in-frame rearrangements with V and J called. Such tables lack part of the clones; where checked against another copy, unresolved V genes explain under half of the gap, and the rest is unexplained. The sample yields fewer than 13,000 clones; about four fifths were counted once. Less than 50% of the sample comes from the top ten. The starting material was CD4+ or CD8+ T cells sorted from blood, obtained in a trial of the OX40 agonist ivuxolimab. Receptor source: an adult with an advanced solid tumor such as melanoma, head and neck, liver or kidney cancer.

The table lists this clone with a count of one. The rearrangement uses TRBV28 and TRBJ1-5; TRBD1 might be the D (6 bases). V shed 4 bases and J shed 6 bases, with 13 bases lying between them. There are 14 residues in the CDR3. Germline loops: CDR1 MDHEN, CDR2 SYDVKM. The CDR3 region has the DNA TGTGCCAGCAGTTGGCATACAGGGAGTCAGCCCCAGCATTTT. Protein sequence: CASSWHTGSQPQHF.

CDR3 sequence: CASSLLADTQYF. In DNA, the CDR3 is TGTGCCAGCAGTTTACTAGCAGATACGCAGTATTTT. V usage is TRBV6-1 and J usage is TRBJ2-3, with a possible D match to TRBD2 (5 bases). CDR1 and CDR2 from the germline V gene are MNHNS and SASEGT. Trimming removed 5 bases from V and 4 bases from J, with 7 bases in between. This CDR3 comprises 12 residues.

Within the sample, this clone is large. The chain links TRBV19 to TRBJ2-1, with TRBD1 as a possible D gene (5 bases). CDR3 size: 13 residues. The germline gives CDR1 LNHDA, CDR2 SQIVND (reference sequence). Trimming cost V 7 bases and J 8 bases, with 15 bases left between them. The CDR3 DNA follows: TGTGCCAGTACCCGAATATGGGGCGATGAGCAGTTCTTC. Amino acids: CASTRIWGDEQFF.

V is TRBV9 and J is TRBJ2-1; 10 bases agree with TRBD2. This CDR3 spans 16 amino acids. J lost 2 bases, V lost 0 bases, and 2 bases had no gene match. Germline lookup yields CDR1 SGDLS and CDR2 YYNGEE. CDR3 residues: CASSVGLAGTYNEQFF. In nucleotides, the CDR3 is TGTGCCAGCAGCGTAGGACTAGCGGGCACCTACAATGAGCAGTTCTTC.

The chain uses TRBV15 and TRBJ1-5; D remains unclear. V lost 1 base and J lost 0, with 7 bases in between. The CDR3 sequence is 15 residues long. Germline V gene data show CDR1 as LNHNV and CDR2 as YYDKDF (reference sequence). CDR3 loop: CATSRVGLSNQPQHF. The CDR3 coding sequence is TGTGCCACCAGCAGAGTAGGGCTTAGCAATCAGCCCCAGCATTTT.

V gene TRBV7-9 combines with J gene TRBJ2-2, with 7 bases fitting TRBD2. The trim removed 5 bases at V and 0 bases at J, leaving 3 bases unmatched. Germline values: CDR1 SEHNR, CDR2 FQNEAQ (reference sequence). This CDR3 is 15 amino acids long. CDR3 nucleotides: TGTGCCAGCAGCCAGAGCGGGGCGAACACCGGGGAGCTGTTTTTT. Protein sequence: CASSQSGANTGELFF.

The V and J genes are TRBV9 and TRBJ1-2, with D possibly matching TRBD1 (6 bases). Trimming stripped 4 bases from V and 5 bases from J, with 18 bases between. The length of the CDR3 is 15 residues. Germline V gene sequence: CDR1 SGDLS, CDR2 YYNGEE. CDR3 sequence reads: CASSHIREGGYGYTF. The CDR3 nucleotides read TGTGCCAGCAGCCACATCAGGGAGGGGGGGTATGGCTACACCTTC. Using reference TRBV9 and TRBJ1-2 for the parts outside the CDR3, the full variable domain is DSGVTQTPKHLITATGQRVTLRCSPRSGDLSVYWYQQSLDQGLQFLIQYYNGEERAKGNILERFSAQQFPDLHSELNLSSLELGDSALYFCASSHIREGGYGYTFGSGTRLTVV.

This sequence joins TRBV6-1 and TRBJ2-1, with 7 bases lining up with TRBD2. After removal of 4 bases from V and 0 bases from J, the junction contained 0 bases not matched to a gene. Germline lookup yields CDR1 MNHNS and CDR2 SASEGT. CDR3 size: 14 residues. The CDR3: CASSGGGSYNEQFF. The DNA of the CDR3 is TGTGCCAGCAGTGGGGGGGGCTCCTACAATGAGCAGTTCTTC.

V and J are TRBV10-3 and TRBJ2-1; the match to TRBD1 covers 9 bases. Germline loops: CDR1 ENHRY, CDR2 SYGVKD. The V and J ends lost 0 bases and 9 bases, in that order; junction bases with no gene match: 3. The CDR3 sequence is 14 residues long. For the CDR3, the DNA is TGTGCCATCAGTGAGTCGGGACAGGGAAGTGAGCAGTTCTTC. Encoded protein: CAISESGQGSEQFF.

The CDR3 protein is CASSRDREGNQPQHF. The CDR3 nucleotides are TGTGCCAGCAGTAGGGACAGGGAGGGCAATCAGCCCCAGCATTTT. The chain links TRBV27 to TRBJ1-5; TRBD1 aligns across 9 bases. This CDR3 is 15 amino acids long. V shed 5 bases and J 2 bases; nucleotides not matched to a gene: 4. The germline V gene encodes CDR1 MNHEY and CDR2 SMNVEV (reference sequence).

The V and J genes are TRBV4-2 and TRBJ2-5; 14 nucleotides align to TRBD2. Looked up from germline, CDR1 is LGHNA and CDR2 is YNFKEQ. V dropped 0 bases and J dropped 5; count of bases not matched to a gene: 2. This CDR3 contains 16 residues. The CDR3 region is CASSQDGTSGGETQYF. The CDR3 DNA reads TGTGCCAGCAGCCAAGATGGGACTAGCGGGGGTGAGACCCAGTACTTC.

The chain employs TRBV4-3 and TRBJ1-5; TRBD1 agrees at 9 bases. There are 16 residues in the CDR3. Germline assignment: CDR1 LGHNA and CDR2 YSLEER. The V gene end was trimmed by 2 bases and the J gene end by 6 bases; junction bases not matched to a gene: 8. The CDR3 DNA follows: TGCGCCAGCAGCCAAACCACCGGGACAGGGCTTCAGCCCCAGCATTTT. The encoded protein is CASSQTTGTGLQPQHF.

CDR3 DNA: TGTGCCAGCAGTACTCGGACAGGGCGGGCCTATGGCTACACCTTC. Translated, it gives CASSTRTGRAYGYTF. V usage is TRBV2 and J usage is TRBJ1-2; 8 bases are shared with TRBD1. From germline, CDR1 is SNHLY and CDR2 FYNNEI. The V segment lost 5 bases and the J segment 4 bases; nucleotides outside the gene matches: 9. CDR3 size: 15 residues.

The chain employs TRBV15 and TRBJ1-5, with D perhaps TRBD1 (6 bases). From germline, CDR1 is LNHNV and CDR2 YYDKDF (reference sequence). CDR3 length: 15 residues. V lost 5 bases to trimming and J lost 4 bases, with 15 bases between them. CDR3 DNA sequence: TGTGCCACCAGCTTGCGGACAGCTTCTAATCAGCCCCAGCATTTT. Translation gives CATSLRTASNQPQHF.

The J gene is TRBJ1-2, the V gene TRBV29-1; D is unresolved. V was trimmed by 4 bases and J by 6 bases, leaving 15 bases between them. The CDR3 runs 13 residues. Germline CDR1 is SQVTM and CDR2 is ANQGSEA. The CDR3 bases are TGCAGCGTTGGTCCTGGGATCGATCATGGCTACACCTTC. It yields the protein CSVGPGIDHGYTF.

This chain joins TRBV4-2 and TRBJ2-1, with TRBD2 identical over 7 bases. CDR1 and CDR2 from the germline V gene are LGHNA and YNFKEQ. The CDR3 covers 21 residues. The trim removed 0 bases at V and 3 bases at J, leaving 20 bases unmatched. The CDR3, as DNA: TGTGCCAGCAGCCAAGATACCCCCCTTAGGGTGGGGGAGGGATTCTACAATGAGCAGTTCTTC. Translating gives CASSQDTPLRVGEGFYNEQFF.

This clone was observed a handful of times. This rearrangement joins TRBV9 to TRBJ1-3; D might be TRBD1 (6 bases). There are 14 residues in the CDR3. The germline V and J ends were trimmed by 0 bases and 6 bases, with 10 bases remaining between them. Germline CDR1 SGDLS, CDR2 YYNGEE. DNA for the CDR3: TGTGCCAGCAGCGTAGTCGCAGGGGCAAACACCATATATTTT. This translates into CASSVVAGANTIYF.

This clone was counted only a few times. A far larger clone is just one base off, so this is likely a read error. J is TRBJ1-1 and V is TRBV5-2. TRBV5-2 corresponds to a pseudogene. This CDR3 contains 14 residues. Here the CDR3 reads CASSPEAGITEAFF. The CDR3 coding sequence is TGTGCCAGCAGCCCCGAGGCTGGGATTACTGAAGCTTTCTTT.

The chain is built from TRBV6-5 and TRBJ1-4; D is unresolved. CDR1 MNHEY and CDR2 SVGAGI come from the germline V gene. Trimming left V 0 bases short and J 1 base short, with 6 bases between. The length of the CDR3 is 15 residues. CDR3 DNA: TGTGCCAGCAGTTACTCAGGAAGAACTAATGAAAAACTGTTTTTT. It translates to CASSYSGRTNEKLFF.

This clone was seen a few times. The rearrangement links TRBV18 to TRBJ2-3; 9 bases match TRBD2. This CDR3 is built from 18 residues. Germline V lookup: CDR1 KGHSH, CDR2 LQKENI. Losses at the gene ends were 3 bases for V and 4 bases for J; bases not matched to a gene: 14. The CDR3 coding sequence is TGTGCCAGCTCACCCCCGGGGACTAGCCCGCCTCGGGCAGATACGCAGTATTTT. It specifies CASSPPGTSPPRADTQYF. Complete variable domain (other parts from reference TRBV18 and TRBJ2-3): NAGVMQNPRHLVRRRGQEARLRCSPMKGHSHVYWYRQLPEEGLKFMVYLQKENIIDESGMPKERFSAEFPKEGPSILRIQQVVRGDSAAYFCASSPPGTSPPRADTQYFGPGTRLTVL.

The genes are TRBV2 and TRBJ1-5; 7 nucleotides agree with TRBD1. Per germline, CDR1 SNHLY and CDR2 FYNNEI. The trim removed 6 bases at V and 1 base at J, leaving 3 bases unmatched. The CDR3 length is 14 residues. CDR3 amino acids: CASRSTGSNQPQHF. The CDR3 DNA reads TGTGCCAGCAGGTCGACAGGGAGCAATCAGCCCCAGCATTTT.